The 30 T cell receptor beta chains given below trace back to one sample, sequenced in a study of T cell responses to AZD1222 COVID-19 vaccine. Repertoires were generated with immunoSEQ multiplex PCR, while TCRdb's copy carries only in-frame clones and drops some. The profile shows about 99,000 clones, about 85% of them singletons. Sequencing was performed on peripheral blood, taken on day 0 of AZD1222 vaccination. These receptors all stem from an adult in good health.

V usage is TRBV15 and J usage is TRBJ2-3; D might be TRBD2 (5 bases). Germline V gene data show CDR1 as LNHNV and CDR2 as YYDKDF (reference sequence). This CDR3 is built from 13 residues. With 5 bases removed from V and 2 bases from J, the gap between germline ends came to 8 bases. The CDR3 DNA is TGTGCCACCAGCGGACTCTCCACAGATACGCAGTATTTT. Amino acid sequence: CATSGLSTDTQYF.

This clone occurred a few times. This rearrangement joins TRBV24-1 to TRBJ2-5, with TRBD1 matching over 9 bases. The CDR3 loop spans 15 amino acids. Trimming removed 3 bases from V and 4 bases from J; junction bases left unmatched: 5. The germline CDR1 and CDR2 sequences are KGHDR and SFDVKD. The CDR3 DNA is TGTGCCACCAGTGATCGTACAGGGGGCGGAGAGACCCAGTACTTC. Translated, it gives CATSDRTGGGETQYF.

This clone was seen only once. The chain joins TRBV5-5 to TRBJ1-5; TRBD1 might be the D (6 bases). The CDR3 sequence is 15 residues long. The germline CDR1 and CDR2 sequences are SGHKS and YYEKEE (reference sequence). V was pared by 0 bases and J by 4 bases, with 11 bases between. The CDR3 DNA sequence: TGTGCCAGCAGCTTGGGGACAGCAAAGAATCAGCCCCAGCATTTT. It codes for CASSLGTAKNQPQHF.

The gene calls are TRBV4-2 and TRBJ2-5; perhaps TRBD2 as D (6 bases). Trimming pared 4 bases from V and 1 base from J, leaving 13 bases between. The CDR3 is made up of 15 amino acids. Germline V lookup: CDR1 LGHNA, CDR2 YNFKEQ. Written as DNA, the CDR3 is TGTGCCAGCAGCCCCGTGGAGGGAGCCCAAGAGACCCAGTACTTC. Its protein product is CASSPVEGAQETQYF.

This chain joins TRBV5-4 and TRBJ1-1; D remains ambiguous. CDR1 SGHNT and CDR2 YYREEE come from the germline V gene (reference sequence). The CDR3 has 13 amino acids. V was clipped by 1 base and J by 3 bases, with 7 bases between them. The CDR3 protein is CASSLRVDTEAFF. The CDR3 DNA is TGTGCCAGCAGCTTGAGGGTGGACACTGAAGCTTTCTTT.

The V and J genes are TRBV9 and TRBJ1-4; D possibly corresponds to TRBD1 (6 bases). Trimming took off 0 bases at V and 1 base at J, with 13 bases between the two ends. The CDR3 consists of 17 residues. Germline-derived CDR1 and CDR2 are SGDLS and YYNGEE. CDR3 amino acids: CASSVATGRETNEKLFF. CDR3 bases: TGTGCCAGCAGCGTAGCTACAGGGAGGGAAACTAATGAAAAACTGTTTTTT.

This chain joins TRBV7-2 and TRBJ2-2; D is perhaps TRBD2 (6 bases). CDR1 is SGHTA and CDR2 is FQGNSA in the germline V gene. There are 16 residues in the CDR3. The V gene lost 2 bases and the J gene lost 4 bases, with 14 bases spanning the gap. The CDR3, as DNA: TGTGCCAGCAGCTTATTGCCAGGGCGGGGCACCGGGGAGCTGTTTTTT. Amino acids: CASSLLPGRGTGELFF.

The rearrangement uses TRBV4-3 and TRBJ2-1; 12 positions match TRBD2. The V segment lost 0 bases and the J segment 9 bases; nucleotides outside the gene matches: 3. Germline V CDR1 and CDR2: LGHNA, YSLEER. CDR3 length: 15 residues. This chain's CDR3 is CASSQEGLAGLEQFF. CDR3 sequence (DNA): TGCGCCAGCAGCCAAGAGGGACTAGCGGGTCTTGAGCAGTTCTTC.

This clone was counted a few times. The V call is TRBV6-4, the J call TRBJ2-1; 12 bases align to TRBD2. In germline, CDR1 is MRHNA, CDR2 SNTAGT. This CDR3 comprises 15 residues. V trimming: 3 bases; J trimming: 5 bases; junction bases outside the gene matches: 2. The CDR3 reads CASSERTSGNNEQFF. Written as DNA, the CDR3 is TGTGCCAGCAGTGAACGGACTAGCGGGAACAATGAGCAGTTCTTC.

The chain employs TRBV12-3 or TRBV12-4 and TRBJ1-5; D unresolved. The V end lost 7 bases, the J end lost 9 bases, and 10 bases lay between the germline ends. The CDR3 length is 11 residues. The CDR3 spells CASTLLGPQHF. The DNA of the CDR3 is TGTGCCAGCACCCTCCTCGGGCCCCAGCATTTT.

For the CDR3, the DNA is TGTGCCAGCAGCGTTCAGGGAGGTGATAACGAGCAGTACTTC. Translating gives CASSVQGGDNEQYF. The chain employs TRBV9 and TRBJ2-7, with D possibly being TRBD2 (6 bases). Trimming took off 2 bases at V and 5 bases at J, with 14 bases between the two ends. Germline-derived CDR1 and CDR2 are SGDLS and YYNGEE. The CDR3 covers 14 residues. The full variable domain, rest sourced from reference TRBV9 and TRBJ2-7, is DSGVTQTPKHLITATGQRVTLRCSPRSGDLSVYWYQQSLDQGLQFLIQYYNGEERAKGNILERFSAQQFPDLHSELNLSSLELGDSALYFCASSVQGGDNEQYFGPGTRLTVT.

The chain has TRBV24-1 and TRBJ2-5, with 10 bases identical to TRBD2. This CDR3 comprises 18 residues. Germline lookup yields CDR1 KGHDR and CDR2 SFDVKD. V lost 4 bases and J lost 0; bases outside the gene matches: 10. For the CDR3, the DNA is TGTGCCACCAGTGACCAAACTCCTAGCGGGAGAAACCAAGAGACCCAGTACTTC. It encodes CATSDQTPSGRNQETQYF.

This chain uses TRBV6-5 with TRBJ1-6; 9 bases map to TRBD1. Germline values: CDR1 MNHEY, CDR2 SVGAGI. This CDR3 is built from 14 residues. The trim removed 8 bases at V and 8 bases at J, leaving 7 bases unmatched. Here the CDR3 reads CASERDRVYSPLHF. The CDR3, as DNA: TGTGCCAGCGAAAGGGACAGGGTTTATTCACCCCTCCACTTT.

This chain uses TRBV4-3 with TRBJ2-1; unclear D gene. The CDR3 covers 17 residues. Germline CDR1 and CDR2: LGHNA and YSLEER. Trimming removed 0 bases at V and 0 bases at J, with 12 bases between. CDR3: CASSQETWVSSYNEQFF. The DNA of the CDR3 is TGCGCCAGCAGCCAAGAGACGTGGGTTAGCTCCTACAATGAGCAGTTCTTC.

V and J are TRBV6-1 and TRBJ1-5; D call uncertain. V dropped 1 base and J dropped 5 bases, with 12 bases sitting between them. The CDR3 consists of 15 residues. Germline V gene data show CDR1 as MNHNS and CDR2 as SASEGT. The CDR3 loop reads CASSEDIGLYQPQHF. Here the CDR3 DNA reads TGTGCCAGCAGTGAAGATATAGGGTTGTATCAGCCCCAGCATTTT.

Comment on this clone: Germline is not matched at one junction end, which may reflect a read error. DNA for the CDR3: TGTGCCAGCAGCCCCCAAGGAGTCCCCACTGAAGCTTTCTTT. Amino acid sequence: CASSPQGVPTEAFF. V and J are TRBV5-1 and TRBJ1-1; D unresolved. The CDR3 spans 14 residues. Germline CDR1 reads SGHRS; CDR2 reads YFSETQ.

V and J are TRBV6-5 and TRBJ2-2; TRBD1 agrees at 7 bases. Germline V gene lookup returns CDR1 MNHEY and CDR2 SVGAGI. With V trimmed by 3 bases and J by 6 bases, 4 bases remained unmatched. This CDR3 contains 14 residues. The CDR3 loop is CASSYLQGAGELFF. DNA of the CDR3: TGTGCCAGCAGTTATCTGCAGGGGGCCGGGGAGCTGTTTTTT.

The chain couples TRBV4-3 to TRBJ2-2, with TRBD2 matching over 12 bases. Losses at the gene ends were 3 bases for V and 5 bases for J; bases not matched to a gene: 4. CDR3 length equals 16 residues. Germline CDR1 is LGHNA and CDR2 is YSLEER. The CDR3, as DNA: TGCGCCAGCAGCCATTCCCTAGCGGGGGGGACCGGGGAGCTGTTTTTT. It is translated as CASSHSLAGGTGELFF.

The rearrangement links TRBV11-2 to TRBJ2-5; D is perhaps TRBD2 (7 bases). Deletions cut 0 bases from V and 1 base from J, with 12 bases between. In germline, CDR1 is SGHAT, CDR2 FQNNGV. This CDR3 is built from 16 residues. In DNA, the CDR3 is TGTGCCAGCAGCTTAGATGGCGGGGGCACCCAAGAGACCCAGTACTTC. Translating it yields CASSLDGGGTQETQYF.

The DNA of the CDR3 is TGTGCCAGCAGCTTACCCCCTAGGGCGGGGGGTCCCCACGAGCAGTACTTC. Translation gives CASSLPPRAGGPHEQYF. The chain combines TRBV7-2 with TRBJ2-7; 8 positions agree with TRBD2. V lost 2 bases and J lost 5; bases outside the gene matches: 14. CDR1 and CDR2 (germline): SGHTA, FQGNSA. The CDR3 runs to 17 residues.

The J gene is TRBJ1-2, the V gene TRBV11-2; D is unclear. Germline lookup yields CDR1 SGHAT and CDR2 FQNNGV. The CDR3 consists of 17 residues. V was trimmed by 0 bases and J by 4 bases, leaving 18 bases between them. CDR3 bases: TGTGCCAGCAGCTTAGAGGTTCCGGGCACTTCCCCCTATGGCTACACCTTC. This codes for CASSLEVPGTSPYGYTF.

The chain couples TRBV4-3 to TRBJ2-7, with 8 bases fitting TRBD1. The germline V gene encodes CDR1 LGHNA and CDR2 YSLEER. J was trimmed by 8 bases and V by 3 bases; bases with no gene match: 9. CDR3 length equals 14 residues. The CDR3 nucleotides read TGCGCCAGCAGCCAGGCCGGGACAGGCGACAAGCAGTACTTC. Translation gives CASSQAGTGDKQYF.

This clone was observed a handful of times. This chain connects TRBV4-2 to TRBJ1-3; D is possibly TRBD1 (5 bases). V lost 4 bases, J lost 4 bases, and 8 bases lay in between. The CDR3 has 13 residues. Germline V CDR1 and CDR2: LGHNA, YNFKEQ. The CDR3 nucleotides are TGTGCCAGCAGCCCCAGACAGGGAAACACCATATATTTT. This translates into CASSPRQGNTIYF.

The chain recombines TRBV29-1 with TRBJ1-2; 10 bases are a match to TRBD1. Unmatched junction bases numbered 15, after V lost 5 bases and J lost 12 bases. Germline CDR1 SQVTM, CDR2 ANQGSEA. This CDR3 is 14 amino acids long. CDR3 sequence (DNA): TGCAGCGTTTCACTCTTGAACTTGGACAGGGGGGACACCTTC. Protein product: CSVSLLNLDRGDTF. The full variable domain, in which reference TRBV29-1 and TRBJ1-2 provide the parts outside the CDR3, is SAVISQKPSRDICQRGTSLTIQCQVDSQVTMMFWYRQQPGQSLTLIATANQGSEATYESGFVIDKFPISRPNLTFSTLTVSNMSPEDSSIYLCSVSLLNLDRGDTFGSGTRLTVV.

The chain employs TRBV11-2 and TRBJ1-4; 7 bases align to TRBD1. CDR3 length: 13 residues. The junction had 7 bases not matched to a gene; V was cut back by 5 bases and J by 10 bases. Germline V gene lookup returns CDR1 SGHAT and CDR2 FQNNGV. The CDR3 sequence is CASSRDRAVKLFF. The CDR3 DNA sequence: TGTGCCAGCAGCCGAGACAGGGCCGTAAAACTGTTTTTT. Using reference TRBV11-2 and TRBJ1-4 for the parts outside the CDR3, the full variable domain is EAGVAQSPRYKIIEKRQSVAFWCNPISGHATLYWYQQILGQGPKLLIQFQNNGVVDDSQLPKDRFSAERLKGVDSTLKIQPAKLEDSAVYLCASSRDRAVKLFFGSGTQLSVL.

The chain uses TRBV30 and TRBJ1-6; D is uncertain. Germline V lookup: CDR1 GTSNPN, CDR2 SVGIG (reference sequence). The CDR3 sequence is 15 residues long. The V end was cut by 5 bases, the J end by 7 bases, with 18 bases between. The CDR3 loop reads CAWGGEGPGNSPLHF. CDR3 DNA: TGTGCCTGGGGTGGGGAAGGTCCTGGGAATTCACCCCTCCACTTT.

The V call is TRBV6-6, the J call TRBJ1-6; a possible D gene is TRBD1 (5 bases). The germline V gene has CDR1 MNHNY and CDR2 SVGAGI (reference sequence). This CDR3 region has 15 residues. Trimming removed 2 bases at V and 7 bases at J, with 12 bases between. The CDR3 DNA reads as TGTGCCAGCAGTTACAAGGCAGGGTCAAATTCACCCCTCCACTTT. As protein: CASSYKAGSNSPLHF.

The CDR3 DNA reads TGTGCCAGCGCGGGGGGCAGCTATGGCTACACCTTC. Protein product: CASAGGSYGYTF. This sequence joins TRBV2 and TRBJ1-2; D is perhaps TRBD1 (6 bases). Germline CDR1 reads SNHLY; CDR2 reads FYNNEI. CDR3 size: 12 residues. The germline V and J ends were trimmed by 8 bases and 4 bases, with 11 bases remaining between them. The whole variable domain, remainder taken from reference TRBV2 and TRBJ1-2, is EPEVTQTPSHQVTQMGQEVILRCVPISNHLYFYWYRQILGQKVEFLVSFYNNEISEKSEIFDDQFSVERPDGSNFTLKIRSTKLEDSAMYFCASAGGSYGYTFGSGTRLTVV.

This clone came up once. The CDR3 sequence is CASSRPGETQYF. The CDR3, as DNA: TGTGCCAGCAGTCGCCCGGGTGAGACCCAGTACTTC. The chain is built from TRBV27 and TRBJ2-5; D is ambiguous. V was trimmed by 5 bases and J by 5 bases, leaving 9 bases between them. The CDR3 has 12 residues. Germline loops: CDR1 MNHEY, CDR2 SMNVEV (reference sequence).

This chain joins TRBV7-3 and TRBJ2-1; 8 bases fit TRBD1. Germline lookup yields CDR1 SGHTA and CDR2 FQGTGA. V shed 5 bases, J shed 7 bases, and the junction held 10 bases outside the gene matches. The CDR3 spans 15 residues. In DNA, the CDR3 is TGTGCCAGCAGCCCATCGTCCGGGACAGGAAATGAGCAGTTCTTC. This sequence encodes CASSPSSGTGNEQFF.